Sequencing of this T cell receptor (beta chain) was carried out in a study of identical twins. Findings and limits, study-wide: There is a chance that invariant MAIT and iNKT cells partially muddied zero-insertion analyses.

Template switching created a universal primer site, and the cDNA included unique molecular identifiers. TCRdb ran MiXCR on the 5' RACE reads and lists one entry per CDR3 protein. Of approximately 550,000 distinct CDR3 sequences in the sample, 20% to 25% were seen once. This clonotype was observed a handful of times. Its antigen is undetermined. Germline CDR1 and CDR2: KGHDR and SFDVKD. V lost 0 bases and J lost 1, with 10 bases in between. The CDR3 contains 16 residues. These data were also reused for a study on yellow fever vaccine responses in identical twins.

The chain has TRBV24-1 and TRBJ2-3, with D maybe TRBD2 (6 bases). The sequenced sample was CD4+ T cells sorted from blood. This clonotype was obtained from a woman between 18 and 29 years old in good health. CDR3 nucleotides: TGTGCCACCAGTGATTTGCAGGAGCGGGGCACAGATACGCAGTATTTT. Encoded protein: CATSDLQERGTDTQYF.